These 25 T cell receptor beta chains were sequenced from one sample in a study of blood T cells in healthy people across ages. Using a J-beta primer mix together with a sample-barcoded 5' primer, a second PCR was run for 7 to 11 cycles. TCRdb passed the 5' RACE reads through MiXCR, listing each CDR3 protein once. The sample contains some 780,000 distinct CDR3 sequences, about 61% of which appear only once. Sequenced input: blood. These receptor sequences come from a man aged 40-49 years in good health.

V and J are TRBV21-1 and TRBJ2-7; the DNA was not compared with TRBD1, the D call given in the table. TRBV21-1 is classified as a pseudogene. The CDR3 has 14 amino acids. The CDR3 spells CASSKSHRAYEQYF. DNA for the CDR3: TGTGCCAGCAGCAAATCTCACAGGGCCTACGAGCAGTACTTC.

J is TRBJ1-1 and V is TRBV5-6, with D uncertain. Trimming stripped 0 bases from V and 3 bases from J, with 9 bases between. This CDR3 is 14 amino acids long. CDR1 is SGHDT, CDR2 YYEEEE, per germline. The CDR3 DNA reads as TGTGCCAGCAGCTTGGCGTCGGGCCACACTGAAGCTTTCTTT. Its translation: CASSLASGHTEAFF.

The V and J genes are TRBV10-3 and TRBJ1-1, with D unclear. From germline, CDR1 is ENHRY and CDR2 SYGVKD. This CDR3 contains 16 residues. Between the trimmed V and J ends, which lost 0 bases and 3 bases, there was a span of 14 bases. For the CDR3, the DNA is TGTGCCATCAGTGAGTCGACTTGGGAGATGTACACTGAAGCTTTCTTT. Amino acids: CAISESTWEMYTEAFF.

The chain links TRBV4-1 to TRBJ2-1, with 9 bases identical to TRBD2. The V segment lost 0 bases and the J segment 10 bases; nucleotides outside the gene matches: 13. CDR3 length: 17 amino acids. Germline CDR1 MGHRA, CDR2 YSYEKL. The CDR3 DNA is TGCGCCAGCAGCCAAGATCCTCGGTCTAGCGGGGAGGACGAGCAGTTCTTC. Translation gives CASSQDPRSSGEDEQFF.

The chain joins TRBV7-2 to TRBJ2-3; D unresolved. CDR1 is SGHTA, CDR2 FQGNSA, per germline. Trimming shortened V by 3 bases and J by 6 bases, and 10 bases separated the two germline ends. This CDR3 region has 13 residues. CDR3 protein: CASSFNLIDTQYF. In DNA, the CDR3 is TGTGCCAGCAGCTTCAATTTAATCGATACGCAGTATTTT.

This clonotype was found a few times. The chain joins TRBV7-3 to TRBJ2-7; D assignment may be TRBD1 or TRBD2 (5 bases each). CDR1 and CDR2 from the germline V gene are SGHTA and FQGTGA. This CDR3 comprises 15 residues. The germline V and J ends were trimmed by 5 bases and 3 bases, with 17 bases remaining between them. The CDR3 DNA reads TGTGCCAGCAGCCTGCACGGGGACGTCGGCTACGAGCAGTACTTC. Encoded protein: CASSLHGDVGYEQYF. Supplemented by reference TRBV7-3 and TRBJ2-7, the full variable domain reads GAGVSQTPSNKVTEKGKYVELRCDPISGHTALYWYRQSLGQGPEFLIYFQGTGAADDSGLPNDRFFAVRPEGSVSTLKIQRTERGDSAVYLCASSLHGDVGYEQYFGPGTRLTVT.

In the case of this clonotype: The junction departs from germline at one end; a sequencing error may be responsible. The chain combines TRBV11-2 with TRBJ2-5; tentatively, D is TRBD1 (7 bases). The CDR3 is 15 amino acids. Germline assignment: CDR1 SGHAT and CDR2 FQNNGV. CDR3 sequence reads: CAGSSFQGGKETQYF. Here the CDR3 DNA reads TGTGCCGGCAGCTCCTTCCAGGGGGGTAAAGAGACCCAGTACTTC.

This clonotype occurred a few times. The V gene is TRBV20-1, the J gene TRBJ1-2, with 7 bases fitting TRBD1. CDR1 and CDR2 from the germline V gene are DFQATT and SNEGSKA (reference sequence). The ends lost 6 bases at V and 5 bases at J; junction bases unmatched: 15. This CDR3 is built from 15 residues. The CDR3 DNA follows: TGCAGTGCCTTCACGAACCACAGGGGCGGGTATGGCTACACCTTC. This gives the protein CSAFTNHRGGYGYTF.

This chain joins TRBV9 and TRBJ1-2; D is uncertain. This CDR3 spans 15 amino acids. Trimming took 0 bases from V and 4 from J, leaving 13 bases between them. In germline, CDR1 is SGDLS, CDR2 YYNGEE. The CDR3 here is CASSVVGRELYGYTF. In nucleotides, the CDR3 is TGTGCCAGCAGCGTAGTGGGCAGAGAACTCTATGGCTACACCTTC.

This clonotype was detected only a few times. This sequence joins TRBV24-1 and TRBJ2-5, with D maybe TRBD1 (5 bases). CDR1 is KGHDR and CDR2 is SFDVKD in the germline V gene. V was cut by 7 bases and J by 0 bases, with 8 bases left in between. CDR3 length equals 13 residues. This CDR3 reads CATRNRNQETQYF. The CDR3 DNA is TGTGCCACCAGAAACAGGAACCAAGAGACCCAGTACTTC.

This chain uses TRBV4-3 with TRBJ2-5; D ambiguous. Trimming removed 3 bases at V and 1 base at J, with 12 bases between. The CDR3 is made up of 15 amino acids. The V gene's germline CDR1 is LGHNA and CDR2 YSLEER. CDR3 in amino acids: CASSQDLRRQETQYF. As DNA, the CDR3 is TGCGCCAGCAGCCAGGACCTTAGGCGCCAAGAGACCCAGTACTTC.

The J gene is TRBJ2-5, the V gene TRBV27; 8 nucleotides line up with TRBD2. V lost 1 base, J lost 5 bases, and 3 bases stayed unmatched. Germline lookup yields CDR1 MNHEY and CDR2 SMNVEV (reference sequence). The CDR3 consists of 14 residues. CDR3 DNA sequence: TGTGCCAGCAGTTTATACGGGGGGGCCGAGACCCAGTACTTC. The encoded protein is CASSLYGGAETQYF.

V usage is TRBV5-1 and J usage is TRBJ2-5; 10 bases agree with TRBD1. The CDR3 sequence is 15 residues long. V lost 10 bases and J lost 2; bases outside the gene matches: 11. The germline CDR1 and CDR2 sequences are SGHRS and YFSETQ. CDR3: CAGKSTGGEQETQYF. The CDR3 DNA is TGCGCCGGCAAATCGACAGGGGGCGAACAAGAGACCCAGTACTTC.

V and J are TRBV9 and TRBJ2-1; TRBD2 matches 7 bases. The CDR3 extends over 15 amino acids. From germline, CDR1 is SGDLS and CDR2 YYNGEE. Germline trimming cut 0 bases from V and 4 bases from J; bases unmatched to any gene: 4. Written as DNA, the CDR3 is TGTGCCAGCAGCGTAGGCGGGAGTACGTACAATGAGCAGTTCTTC. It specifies CASSVGGSTYNEQFF.

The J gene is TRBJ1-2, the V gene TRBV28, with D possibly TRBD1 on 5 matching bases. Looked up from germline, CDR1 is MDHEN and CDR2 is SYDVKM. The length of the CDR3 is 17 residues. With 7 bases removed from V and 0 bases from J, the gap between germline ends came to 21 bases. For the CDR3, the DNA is TGTGCCAGCACCCTCACCAGCTCTGGGGCTTCTAACTATGGCTACACCTTC. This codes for CASTLTSSGASNYGYTF.

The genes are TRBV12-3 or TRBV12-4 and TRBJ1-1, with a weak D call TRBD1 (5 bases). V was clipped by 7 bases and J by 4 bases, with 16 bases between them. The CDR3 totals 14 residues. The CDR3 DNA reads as TGTGCCAGCACCCGTACCCCGGGGGGCACTGAAGCTTTCTTT. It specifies CASTRTPGGTEAFF.

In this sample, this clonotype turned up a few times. The CDR3 bases are TGTGCCAGCAGCATACGAGCGGGAAGGGTGTTCTTC. This sequence encodes CASSIRAGRVFF. The rearrangement uses TRBV12-3 or TRBV12-4 and TRBJ2-1, with 7 positions matching TRBD2. The CDR3 runs 12 residues. V dropped 6 bases and J dropped 15; count of bases not matched to a gene: 11.

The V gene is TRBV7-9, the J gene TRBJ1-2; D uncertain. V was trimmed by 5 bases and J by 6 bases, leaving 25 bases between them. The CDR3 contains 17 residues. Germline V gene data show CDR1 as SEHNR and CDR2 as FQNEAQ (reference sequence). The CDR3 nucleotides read TGTGCCAGCAGCCACCCTTACTTCGCCCGTACGCCCGATGGCTACACCTTC. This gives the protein CASSHPYFARTPDGYTF.

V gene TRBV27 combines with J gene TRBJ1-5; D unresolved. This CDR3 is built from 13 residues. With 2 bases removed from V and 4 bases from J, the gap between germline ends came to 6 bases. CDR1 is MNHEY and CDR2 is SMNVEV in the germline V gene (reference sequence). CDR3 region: CASSLGINQPQHF. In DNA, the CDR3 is TGTGCCAGCAGTTTAGGGATTAATCAGCCCCAGCATTTT.

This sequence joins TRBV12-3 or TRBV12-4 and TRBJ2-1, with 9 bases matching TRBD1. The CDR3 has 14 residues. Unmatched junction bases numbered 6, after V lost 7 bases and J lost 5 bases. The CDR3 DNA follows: TGTGCCAGCAAGGGACAGGGCGCTAACAATGAGCAGTTCTTC. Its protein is CASKGQGANNEQFF.

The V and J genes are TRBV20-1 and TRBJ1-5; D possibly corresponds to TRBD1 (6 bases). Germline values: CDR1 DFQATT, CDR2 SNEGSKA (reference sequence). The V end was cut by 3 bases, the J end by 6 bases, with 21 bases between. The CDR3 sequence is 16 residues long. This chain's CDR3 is CSARYFAGAVGQPQHF. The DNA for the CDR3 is TGCAGTGCTAGGTATTTTGCGGGGGCGGTGGGTCAGCCCCAGCATTTT.

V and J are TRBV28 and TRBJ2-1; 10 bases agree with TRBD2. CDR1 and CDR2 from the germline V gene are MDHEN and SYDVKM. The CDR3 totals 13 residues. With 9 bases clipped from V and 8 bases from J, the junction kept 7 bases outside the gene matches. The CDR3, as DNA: TGTGCCAGTATGAGCGGGAGGGCCCATGAGCAGTTCTTC. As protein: CASMSGRAHEQFF.

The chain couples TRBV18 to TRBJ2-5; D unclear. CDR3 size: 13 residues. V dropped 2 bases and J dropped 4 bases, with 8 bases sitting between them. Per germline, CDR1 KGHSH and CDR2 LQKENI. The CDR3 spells CASSPVTRETQYF. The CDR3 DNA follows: TGTGCCAGCTCACCAGTTACTCGAGAGACCCAGTACTTC.

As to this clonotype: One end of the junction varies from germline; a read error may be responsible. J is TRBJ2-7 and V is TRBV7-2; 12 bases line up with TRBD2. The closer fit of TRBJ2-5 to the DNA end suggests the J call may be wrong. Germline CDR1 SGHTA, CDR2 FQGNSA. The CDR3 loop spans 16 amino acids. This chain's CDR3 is CANSYQTSGGGKTQYF. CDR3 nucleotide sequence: TGTGCCAACAGCTACCAGACTAGCGGGGGCGGAAAGACCCAGTACTTC.

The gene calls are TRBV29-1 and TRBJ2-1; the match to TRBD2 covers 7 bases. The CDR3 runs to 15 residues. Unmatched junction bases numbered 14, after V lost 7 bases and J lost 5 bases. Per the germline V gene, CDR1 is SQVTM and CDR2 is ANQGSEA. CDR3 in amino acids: CSDAAPGGPHNEQFF. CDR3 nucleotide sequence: TGCAGCGACGCCGCTCCGGGAGGACCTCACAATGAGCAGTTCTTC.